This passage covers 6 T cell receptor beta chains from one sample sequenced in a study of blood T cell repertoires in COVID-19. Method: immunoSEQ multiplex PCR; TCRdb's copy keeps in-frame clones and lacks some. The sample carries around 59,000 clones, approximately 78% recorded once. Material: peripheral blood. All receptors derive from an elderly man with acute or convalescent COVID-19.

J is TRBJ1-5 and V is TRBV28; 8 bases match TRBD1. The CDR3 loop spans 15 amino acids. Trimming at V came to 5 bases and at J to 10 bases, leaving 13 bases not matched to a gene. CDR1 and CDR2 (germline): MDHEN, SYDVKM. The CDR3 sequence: CASSLMAGGVYPQHF. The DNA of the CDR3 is TGTGCCAGCAGTCTAATGGCAGGGGGCGTTTATCCCCAGCATTTT.

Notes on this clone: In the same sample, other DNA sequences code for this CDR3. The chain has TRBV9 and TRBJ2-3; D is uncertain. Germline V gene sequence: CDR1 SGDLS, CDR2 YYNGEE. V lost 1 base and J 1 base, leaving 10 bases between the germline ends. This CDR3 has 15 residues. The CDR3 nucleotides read TGTGCCAGCAGCGTACGAGCGACTGGCACAGATACGCAGTATTTT. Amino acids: CASSVRATGTDTQYF. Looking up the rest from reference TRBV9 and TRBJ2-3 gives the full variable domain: DSGVTQTPKHLITATGQRVTLRCSPRSGDLSVYWYQQSLDQGLQFLIQYYNGEERAKGNILERFSAQQFPDLHSELNLSSLELGDSALYFCASSVRATGTDTQYFGPGTRLTVL.

CDR3 loop: CASSFDTGSGGLAGQFF. The CDR3 DNA follows: TGTGCCAGCAGCTTCGACACGGGGAGCGGGGGCCTGGCTGGGCAGTTCTTC. This sequence joins TRBV11-2 and TRBJ2-1, with TRBD2 matching 8 bases. Germline-derived CDR1 and CDR2 are SGHAT and FQNNGV. Trimming took 3 bases from V and 12 from J; bases not matched to a gene: 19. The CDR3 totals 17 residues.

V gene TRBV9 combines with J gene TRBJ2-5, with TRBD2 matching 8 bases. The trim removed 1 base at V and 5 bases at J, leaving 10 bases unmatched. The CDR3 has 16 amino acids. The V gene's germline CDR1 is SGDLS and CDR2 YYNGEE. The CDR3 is CASSVLPGGPGETQYF. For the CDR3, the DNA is TGTGCCAGCAGCGTATTGCCGGGGGGGCCTGGGGAGACCCAGTACTTC.

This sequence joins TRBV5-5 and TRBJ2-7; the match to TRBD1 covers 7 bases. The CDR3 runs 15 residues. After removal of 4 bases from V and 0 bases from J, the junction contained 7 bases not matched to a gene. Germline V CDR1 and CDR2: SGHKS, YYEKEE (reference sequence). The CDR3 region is CASSPGTAISYEQYF. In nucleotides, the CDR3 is TGTGCCAGCAGCCCGGGGACAGCTATCTCCTACGAGCAGTACTTC.

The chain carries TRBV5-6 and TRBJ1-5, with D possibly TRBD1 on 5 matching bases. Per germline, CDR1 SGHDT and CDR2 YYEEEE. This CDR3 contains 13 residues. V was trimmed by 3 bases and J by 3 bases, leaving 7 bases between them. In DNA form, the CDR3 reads TGTGCCAGCAGCTGGGGGGACAATCAGCCCCAGCATTTT. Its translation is CASSWGDNQPQHF. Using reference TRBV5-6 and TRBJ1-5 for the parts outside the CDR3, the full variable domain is DAGVTQSPTHLIKTRGQQVTLRCSPKSGHDTVSWYQQALGQGPQFIFQYYEEEERQRGNFPDRFSGHQFPNYSSELNVNALLLGDSALYLCASSWGDNQPQHFGDGTRLSIL.